The clone carrying this T cell receptor beta chain has ten or more counts. The antigen is unknown. These data originate in a study of CD8 T cells in ankylosing spondylitis. The V end was cut by 4 bases, the J end by 2 bases, with 9 bases between. The CDR3 is 14 residues long. The germline CDR1 and CDR2 sequences are SNHLY and FYNNEI. General study findings and limits: Among TCR beta sequences, a motif of about 8 highly homologous variants appeared characteristic of ankylosing spondylitis blood. Relatively rare in peripheral blood, disease-linked clones were also CD8+. There was reportedly significant enrichment of clones that were disease-linked in matched ankylosing spondylitis synovial fluid.

Quantitative 5'-RACE with molecular barcodes generated TCR beta libraries. TCRdb reprocessed the 5' RACE reads via MiXCR and lists one record per CDR3 protein. The data contain about 320,000 distinct CDR3 sequences, approximately 10% of them singletons. The J gene is TRBJ1-5, the V gene TRBV2, with D possibly being TRBD1 (5 bases). Sequenced material: blood, either unsorted or a sorted T cell fraction (not recorded which). The TCR was taken from a female donor with ankylosing spondylitis or in good health (not recorded which). The CDR3 bases are TGTGCCAGCAGTGGGGGACTTGGCAATCAGCCCCAGCATTTT. Translation gives CASSGGLGNQPQHF.